The clone carrying this TCR beta chain was seen a few times. The antigen remains undetermined. These data come from a study of T cell responses to AZD1222 COVID-19 vaccine. Study conclusions and caveats: There were repertoire samples only from the period after the peak T cell response. Most donors were white British, females outnumbered males, and clonal diversity was possibly underestimated.

Here immunoSEQ multiplex PCR was the method, and the copy in TCRdb shows in-frame clones only, minus some. This table holds 90,000 to 150,000 clones, around 87% found once. Trimming cost V 1 base and J 8 bases, with 11 bases left between them. CDR3 length: 13 residues. Germline lookup yields CDR1 SGHAT and CDR2 FQNNGV. V gene TRBV11-2 combines with J gene TRBJ1-2; no clear D. The clonotype comes from an adult who received the AZD1222 COVID-19 vaccine. Sample: peripheral blood, taken 28 days after the second AZD1222 dose. The chain's CDR3 is CASSLASDSGYTF. The CDR3 DNA is TGTGCCAGCAGCTTAGCTAGTGATTCGGGCTACACCTTC.